Listed below are T cell receptor beta chains from one sample, sequenced in a study of prognosis after radiotherapy for stage I lung cancer. TCRdb processed the multiplex PCR reads anew with MiXCR; each CDR3 protein has one entry. The sample contains fewer than 40,000 distinct CDR3 sequences, about 29% of which appear only once. The specimen was PBMCs, collected before or after stereotactic body radiation therapy (not recorded which). All receptors derive from a donor of 50 years or more with non-small cell lung cancer. Both conserved end residues are part of each CDR3. The D gene is left open where the match is weak. Size tells how often a clone was seen (once, few, many) or the class of an expanded clone, and some rows leave it out.

many	TRBV7-9	.	TRBJ2-6	TGTGCCAGCAGCTTATTACGGCAAGGGGCCAACGTCCTGACTTTC	CASSLLRQGANVLTF
.	TRBV2	TRBD1	TRBJ2-2	TGTGCCAGCCGAAAGGGGGCAACCGGGGAGCTGTCTTTT	CASRKGATGELSF
.	TRBV30	.	TRBJ2-7	TGTGCCTGGAGCGTCATCTCTTACGAGCAGTACTTC	CAWSVISYEQYF
medium-sized	TRBV10-3	.	TRBJ1-1	TGTGCCATCAGTGAGTCAGGGACGGTGAACACTGAAGCTTTCTTT	CAISESGTVNTEAFF
many	TRBV27	.	TRBJ2-1	TGTGCCAGCAGTTCGGCCACTAGTCGAACCTACAATGAGCAGTTCTTC	CASSSATSRTYNEQFF
hyperexpanded	TRBV27	.	TRBJ2-2	TGTGCCAGCAGTTTAGTAGGTGGGGCCCCCGGGGAGCTGTTTTTT	CASSLVGGAPGELFF
many	TRBV7-9	.	TRBJ2-2	TGTGCCAGCAGCCTATCCCCCGGGAACACCGGGGAGCTGTTTTTT	CASSLSPGNTGELFF
many	TRBV4-1	TRBD2	TRBJ2-6	TGCGCCAGCAGCCTTATAATCGGAGCGGGAGGACCTGGGGCCAACGTCCTGACTTTC	CASSLIIGAGGPGANVLTF
many	TRBV7-2	.	TRBJ2-7	TGTGCCAGCAGCTTATACCGGGAGATCGGCGAGCAGTACTTC	CASSLYREIGEQYF
many	TRBV7-3	.	TRBJ2-3	TGTGCCAGCAGCTTAGGGCTAGAAAGCACAGATACGCAGTATTTT	CASSLGLESTDTQYF
many	TRBV7-2	TRBD1	TRBJ2-7	TGTGCCAGCAGCTCGAGGAGACAGGGGGCTGTCAACGAGCAGTACTTC	CASSSRRQGAVNEQYF
.	TRBV5-4	.	TRBJ2-2	TGTGCCAGCAGCTCGGGACTCATAATGAACACCGGGGAGCTGTTTTTT	CASSSGLIMNTGELFF
many	TRBV7-3	.	TRBJ2-7	TGTGCCAGCAGCATAACGTCAGCGAGCGAGCAGTACTTC	CASSITSASEQYF
many	TRBV29-1	TRBD1	TRBJ2-7	TGCAGCGTCCAACCGGGACAGGGCTACTACGAGCAGTACTTC	CSVQPGQGYYEQYF
many	TRBV5-6	TRBD1	TRBJ2-1	TGTGCCAGCAGCGTCCCCGGACAGGGGGCATCTGAGCAGTTCTTC	CASSVPGQGASEQFF
.	TRBV7-9	.	TRBJ1-2	TGTGCCAGCAGCTTTACCGGGACTAACTATGGCTACACCTTC	CASSFTGTNYGYTF
few	TRBV6-2/TRBV6-3	TRBD2	TRBJ2-3	TGTGCCAGCAGTTCTGAGCGTAGCGGGGACCATCTGGATACGCAGTATTTT	CASSSERSGDHLDTQYF
.	TRBV28	.	TRBJ1-1	TGTGCCAGCAGTTTGAAACCAAACACTGAAGCTTTCTTT	CASSLKPNTEAFF
many	TRBV18	.	TRBJ2-7	TGTGCCAGCTCACCGAGGGGATTTCGCTACGAGCAGTACTTC	CASSPRGFRYEQYF
many	TRBV13	.	TRBJ2-2	TGTGCCAGCAGCTTAGTTTCGGGACTCAGAGGGGAGCTGTTTTTT	CASSLVSGLRGELFF
.	TRBV6-2/TRBV6-3	TRBD2	TRBJ2-3	TGTGCCAGCAGTTGGACTAGCGGGGGGGCAGATACGCAGTATTTT	CASSWTSGGADTQYF
many	TRBV12-3/TRBV12-4	TRBD2	TRBJ2-5	TGTGCCAGCAGCTCGGGACTAGCGGGAGATGTGGTAGCGGGGGAGACCCAGTACTTC	CASSSGLAGDVVAGETQYF
many	TRBV10-3	.	TRBJ2-3	TGTGCCATCAGCACTGATAAAGGTGCCACAGATACGCAGTATTTT	CAISTDKGATDTQYF
many	TRBV30	.	TRBJ2-3	TGTGCCTGGAGTGGGGGACGGGGTGCAGATACGCAGTATTTT	CAWSGGRGADTQYF
.	TRBV27	TRBD1	TRBJ1-2	TGTGCCAGCAGCTTCACCTCAGGGGGCTACGGGTCTAACTATGTCTACACCTTC	CASSFTSGGYGSNYVYTF
.	TRBV6-4	TRBD1	TRBJ1-2	TGTGCCACCGACCGGGGACAGGGGTATGGCAACACCTTC	CATDRGQGYGNTF
.	TRBV5-6	.	TRBJ1-1	TGTGCCAGCAGCCCCCTACTGACAGGCGAAACTGAAGCTTTCTTT	CASSPLLTGETEAFF
many	TRBV5-4	.	TRBJ2-1	TGTGCCAGCAGCTTGGGAACAGGGCGGGACTTGGATGAGCAGTTCTTC	CASSLGTGRDLDEQFF
.	TRBV6-1	.	TRBJ2-5	TGTGCCAGCAGTGTGAACAGCCAATATACCCAGTACTTC	CASSVNSQYTQYF
many	TRBV24-1	TRBD2	TRBJ2-5	TGTGCCACCAGGGGAGCGGGATCAGAGACCCAGTACTTC	CATRGAGSETQYF
many	TRBV2	TRBD1	TRBJ2-1	TGTGCCAGCAGATTTGGACAGGGGGCTCACAATGAGCAGTTCTTC	CASRFGQGAHNEQFF
.	TRBV5-1	.	TRBJ1-3	TGCGCCAGCAGCTTGGGTGCTGGAAACACCATATATTTT	CASSLGAGNTIYF
few	TRBV14	TRBD2	TRBJ2-5	TGTGCCAGCAGCCAACGGACGGGGACTAGCGGGAGTCACGAGACCCAGTACTTC	CASSQRTGTSGSHETQYF
.	TRBV24-1	.	TRBJ1-5	TGTGCCACCAGTGATCAAAACAGGTTTGGGCCCCAGCATTTT	CATSDQNRFGPQHF
many	TRBV20-1	.	TRBJ2-5	TGCAGTGCTAGAGAGCTCAGGGGCCAGACCCAGTACTTC	CSARELRGQTQYF
many	TRBV19	.	TRBJ1-3	TGTGCCAGTAGGGACAGTTCCTCTGGAAACACCATATATTTT	CASRDSSSGNTIYF
many	TRBV6-9	.	TRBJ2-7	TGTGCCAGCAGTTACTTAAGGGGAGACGAGCAGTACTTC	CASSYLRGDEQYF
.	TRBV6-2/TRBV6-3	TRBD2	TRBJ2-5	TGTGCCAGCAGTTCTAGCGGGAGCGTGCGGGAGACCCAGTACTTC	CASSSSGSVRETQYF
many	TRBV28	.	TRBJ2-6	TGTGCCAGCAGTTCAAGAGGGGCTGGGGCCAACGTCCTGACTTTC	CASSSRGAGANVLTF
few	TRBV4-2	.	TRBJ1-1	TGTGCCAGCAGCCAAAGAGTAGGAAGGGTTGAGAACACTGAAGCTTTCTTT	CASSQRVGRVENTEAFF
.	TRBV6-1	.	TRBJ1-1	TGTGCCAGCATTACGGGCTGCCTGGGAACTGAAGCTTTCTTT	CASITGCLGTEAFF
many	TRBV29-1	.	TRBJ1-1	TGCAGCGTAGGAAGGGGACAAAGGAGAACTGAAGCTTTCTTT	CSVGRGQRRTEAFF
many	TRBV4-2	.	TRBJ2-7	TGTGCCAGCAGCCCTCATGCGGGCCCCTACGAGCAGTACTTC	CASSPHAGPYEQYF
medium-sized	TRBV27	.	TRBJ2-2	TGTGCCAGCAGGACGGGACCTTACACCGGGGAGCTGTTTTTT	CASRTGPYTGELFF
.	TRBV5-1	.	TRBJ2-2	TGCGCCAGCAGCCCCCTGGAAAATATCGGGGAGCTGTTTTTT	CASSPLENIGELFF
many	TRBV24-1	TRBD2	TRBJ2-3	TGTGCCACCAGTGATCCTAAACTAGCGGGATCCCTTAACCCCACAGATACGCAGTATTTT	CATSDPKLAGSLNPTDTQYF
many	TRBV12-3/TRBV12-4	TRBD1	TRBJ1-1	TGTGCCAGCAGTTTCGGACAGGGGGCCGCTGAAGCTTTCTTT	CASSFGQGAAEAFF
many	TRBV7-7	.	TRBJ2-2	TGTGCCAGCGGCCAGGGCAACACCGGGGAGCTGTTTTTT	CASGQGNTGELFF
many	TRBV7-9	.	TRBJ1-2	TGTGCCAGCAGCCCGCAACACAGTGGGGCAGCCTCCTATGGCTACACCTTC	CASSPQHSGAASYGYTF
.	TRBV27	.	TRBJ1-2	TGTGCCAGCAGTGCCGGTAGTGACGGGGCTAACTATGGCTACACCTTC	CASSAGSDGANYGYTF
.	TRBV3-1	TRBD1	TRBJ1-5	TGTGCCAGCATCGGGACAGGGGGGAATCAGCCCCAGCATTTT	CASIGTGGNQPQHF
.	TRBV20-1	TRBD2	TRBJ2-5	TGCAGTGCTAGAGTACCAGCGGGGTTACAAGAGACCCAGTACTTC	CSARVPAGLQETQYF
many	TRBV6-1	TRBD1	TRBJ2-6	TGTGCCAGCAGTGAAGAACCGGGACAGGGATACTCTGGGGCCAACGTCCTGACTTTC	CASSEEPGQGYSGANVLTF
.	TRBV2	.	TRBJ1-2	TGTGCCAGCGGCGCGAGGTCTGGCTATGGCTACACCTTC	CASGARSGYGYTF
.	TRBV29-1	.	TRBJ2-5	TGCAGCGTTGATCGGTCAGGTATGCAAGAGACCCAGTACTTC	CSVDRSGMQETQYF
many	TRBV3-1	.	TRBJ2-7	TGTGCCAGCAGCCAAGTTGGGACGGACCCCTCCTACGAGCAGTACTTC	CASSQVGTDPSYEQYF
.	TRBV27	TRBD1	TRBJ2-3	TGTGCCAGCAGCCAGCCGGGACAGGGGTCTCTATGGGCAGATACGCAGTATTTT	CASSQPGQGSLWADTQYF
many	TRBV11-3	.	TRBJ2-3	TGTGCCAGCAGCTTAGGTCCAGATACGCAGTATTTT	CASSLGPDTQYF